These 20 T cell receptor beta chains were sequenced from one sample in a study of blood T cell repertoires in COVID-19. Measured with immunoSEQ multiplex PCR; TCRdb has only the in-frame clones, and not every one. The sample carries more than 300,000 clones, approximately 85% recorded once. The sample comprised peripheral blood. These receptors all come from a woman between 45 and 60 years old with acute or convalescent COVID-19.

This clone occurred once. The chain's CDR3 is CASSLKDRGLLGTEAFF. CDR3 bases: TGTGCCAGCAGCTTAAAGGACAGGGGGCTTTTGGGCACTGAAGCTTTCTTT. The chain uses TRBV7-2 and TRBJ1-1; 11 nucleotides line up with TRBD1. CDR3 length: 17 residues. Germline-derived CDR1 and CDR2 are SGHTA and FQGNSA. V trimming: 2 bases; J trimming: 4 bases; junction bases outside the gene matches: 9.

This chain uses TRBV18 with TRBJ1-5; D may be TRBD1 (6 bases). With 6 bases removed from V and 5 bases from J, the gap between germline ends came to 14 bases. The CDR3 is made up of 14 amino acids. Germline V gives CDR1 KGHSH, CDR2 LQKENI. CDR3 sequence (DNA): TGTGCCAGCTCCCTTCAGGGGTCGGATCAGCCCCAGCATTTT. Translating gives CASSLQGSDQPQHF.

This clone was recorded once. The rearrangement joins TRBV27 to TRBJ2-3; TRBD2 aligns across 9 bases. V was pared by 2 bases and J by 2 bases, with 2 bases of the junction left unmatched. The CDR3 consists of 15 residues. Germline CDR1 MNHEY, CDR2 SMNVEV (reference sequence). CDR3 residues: CASSLLAGYTDTQYF. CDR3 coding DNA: TGTGCCAGCAGTTTACTAGCGGGGTACACAGATACGCAGTATTTT.

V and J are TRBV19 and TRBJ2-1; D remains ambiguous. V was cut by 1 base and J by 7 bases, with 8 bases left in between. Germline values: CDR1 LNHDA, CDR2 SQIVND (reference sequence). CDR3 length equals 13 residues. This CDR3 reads CASSIVGANEQFF. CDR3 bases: TGTGCCAGTAGTATAGTCGGAGCGAATGAGCAGTTCTTC.

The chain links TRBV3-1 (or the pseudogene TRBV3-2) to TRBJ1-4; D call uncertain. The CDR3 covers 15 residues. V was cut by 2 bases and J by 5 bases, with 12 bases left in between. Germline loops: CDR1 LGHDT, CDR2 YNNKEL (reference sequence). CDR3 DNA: TGTGCCAGCAGCCAATGGGCCCCCAGGAATGAAAAACTGTTTTTT. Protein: CASSQWAPRNEKLFF.

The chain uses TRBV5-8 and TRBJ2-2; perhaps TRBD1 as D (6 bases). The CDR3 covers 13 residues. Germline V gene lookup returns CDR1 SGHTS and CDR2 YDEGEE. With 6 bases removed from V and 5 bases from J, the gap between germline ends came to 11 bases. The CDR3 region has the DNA TGTGCCAGCAACTCGGACAGAACCGGGGAGCTGTTTTTT. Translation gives CASNSDRTGELFF.

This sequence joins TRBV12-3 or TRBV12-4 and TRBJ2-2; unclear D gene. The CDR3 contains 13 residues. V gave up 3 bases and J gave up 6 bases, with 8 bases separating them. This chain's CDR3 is CASSFFLSGELFF. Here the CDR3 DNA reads TGTGCCAGCAGTTTTTTTCTTTCCGGGGAGCTGTTTTTT.

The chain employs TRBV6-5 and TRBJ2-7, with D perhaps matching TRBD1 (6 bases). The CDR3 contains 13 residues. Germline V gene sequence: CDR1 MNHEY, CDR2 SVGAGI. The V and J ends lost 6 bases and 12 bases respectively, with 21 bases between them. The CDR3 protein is CASSWGLTAPGYF. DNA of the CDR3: TGTGCCAGCAGCTGGGGGCTCACGGCTCCGGGGTACTTC.

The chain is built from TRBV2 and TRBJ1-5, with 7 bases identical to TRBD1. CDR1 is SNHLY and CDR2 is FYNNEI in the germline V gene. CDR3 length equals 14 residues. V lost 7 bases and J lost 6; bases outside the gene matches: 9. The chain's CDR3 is CASNLHRGGQPQHF. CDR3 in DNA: TGTGCCAGCAACCTCCACAGGGGAGGTCAGCCCCAGCATTTT.

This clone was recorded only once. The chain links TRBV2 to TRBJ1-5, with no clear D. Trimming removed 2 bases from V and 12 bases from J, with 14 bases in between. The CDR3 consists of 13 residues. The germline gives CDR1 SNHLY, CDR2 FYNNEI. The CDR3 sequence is CASSERTPPSQHF. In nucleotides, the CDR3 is TGTGCCAGCAGTGAAAGGACTCCTCCGAGCCAGCATTTT.

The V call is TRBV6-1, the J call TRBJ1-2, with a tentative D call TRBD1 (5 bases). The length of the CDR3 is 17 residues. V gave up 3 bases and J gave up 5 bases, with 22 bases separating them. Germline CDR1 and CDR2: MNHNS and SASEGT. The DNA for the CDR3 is TGTGCCAGCAGTGATATCCTCCTTTCCGGGGGGAATTATGGCTACACCTTC. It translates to CASSDILLSGGNYGYTF.

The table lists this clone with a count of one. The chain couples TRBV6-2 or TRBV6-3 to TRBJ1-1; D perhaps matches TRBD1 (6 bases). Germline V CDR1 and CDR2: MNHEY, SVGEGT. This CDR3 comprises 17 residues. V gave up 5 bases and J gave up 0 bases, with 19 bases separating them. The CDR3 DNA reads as TGTGCCAGCAGTGATATCCCACCGGGACACGTGAACACTGAAGCTTTCTTT. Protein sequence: CASSDIPPGHVNTEAFF.

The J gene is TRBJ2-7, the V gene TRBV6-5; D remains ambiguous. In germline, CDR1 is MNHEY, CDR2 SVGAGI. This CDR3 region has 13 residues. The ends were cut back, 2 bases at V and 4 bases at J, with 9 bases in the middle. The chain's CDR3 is CASSYGGEYEQYF. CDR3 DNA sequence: TGTGCCAGCAGTTACGGCGGCGAGTACGAGCAGTACTTC.

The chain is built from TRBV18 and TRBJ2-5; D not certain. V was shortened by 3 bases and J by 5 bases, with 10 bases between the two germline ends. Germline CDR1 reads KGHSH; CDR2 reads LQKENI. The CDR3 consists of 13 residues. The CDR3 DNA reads TGTGCCAGCTCACCGCCTAGTGACGAGACCCAGTACTTC. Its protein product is CASSPPSDETQYF. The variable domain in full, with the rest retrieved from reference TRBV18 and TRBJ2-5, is NAGVMQNPRHLVRRRGQEARLRCSPMKGHSHVYWYRQLPEEGLKFMVYLQKENIIDESGMPKERFSAEFPKEGPSILRIQQVVRGDSAAYFCASSPPSDETQYFGPGTRLLVL.

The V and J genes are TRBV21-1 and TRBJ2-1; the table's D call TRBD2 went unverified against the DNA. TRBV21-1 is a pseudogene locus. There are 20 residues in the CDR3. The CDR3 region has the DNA TGTGCCAGCAGCAAAGGGCCCCTCCTACAGCCGGAGGGAACCTACAATGAGCAGTTCTTC. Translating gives CASSKGPLLQPEGTYNEQFF.

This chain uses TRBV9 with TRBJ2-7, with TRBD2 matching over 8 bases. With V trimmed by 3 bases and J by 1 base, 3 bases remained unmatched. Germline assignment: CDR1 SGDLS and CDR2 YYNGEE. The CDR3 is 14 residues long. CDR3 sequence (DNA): TGTGCCAGCAGCGGTAGCGGGGTGTCCTACGAGCAGTACTTC. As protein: CASSGSGVSYEQYF.

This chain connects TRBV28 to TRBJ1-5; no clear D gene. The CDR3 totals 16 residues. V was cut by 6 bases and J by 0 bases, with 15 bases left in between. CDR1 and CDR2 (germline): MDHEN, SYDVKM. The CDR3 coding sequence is TGTGCCAGCAGCGATCCTCAGGAAAATAGCAATCAGCCCCAGCATTTT. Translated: CASSDPQENSNQPQHF.

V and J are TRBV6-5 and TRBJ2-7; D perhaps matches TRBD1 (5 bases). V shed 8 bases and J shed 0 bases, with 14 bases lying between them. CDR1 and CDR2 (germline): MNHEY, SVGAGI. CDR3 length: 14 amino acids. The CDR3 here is CASRSDGHSYEQYF. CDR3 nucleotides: TGTGCCAGCCGCTCTGACGGACACTCCTACGAGCAGTACTTC.

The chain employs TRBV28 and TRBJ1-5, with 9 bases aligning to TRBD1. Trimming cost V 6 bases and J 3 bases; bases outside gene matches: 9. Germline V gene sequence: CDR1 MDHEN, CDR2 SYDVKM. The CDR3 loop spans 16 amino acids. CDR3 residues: CASRGQGAGNNQPQHF. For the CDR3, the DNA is TGTGCCAGCAGGGGACAGGGAGCCGGTAACAATCAGCCCCAGCATTTT.

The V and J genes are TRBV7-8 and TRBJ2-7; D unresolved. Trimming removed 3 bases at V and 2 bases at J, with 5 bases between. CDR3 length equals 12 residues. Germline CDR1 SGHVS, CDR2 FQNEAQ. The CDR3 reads CASSFSTYEQYF. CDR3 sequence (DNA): TGTGCCAGCAGCTTTTCAACCTACGAGCAGTACTTC.